These 27 T cell receptor beta chains were sequenced from one sample in a study of CD8+ T cells in alopecia areata. Following RNA extraction, reverse transcription yielded cDNA that acted as the sequencing template. Clones were sequenced by immunoSEQ multiplex PCR, and TCRdb holds only the in-frame ones, with some missing. The data hold some 96,000 clones, with around 55% observed a single time. Treatment: oral pan-JAK inhibitor, 5-10 mg twice daily. This sample comprised CD8+ T cells sorted from blood, obtained at week 4, from a patient treated with tofacitinib. These TCRs come from a human donor with alopecia areata.

This chain connects TRBV4-1 to TRBJ2-7; 9 bases agree with TRBD2. The CDR3 has 17 residues. Germline V gene lookup returns CDR1 MGHRA and CDR2 YSYEKL. V lost 1 base, J lost 3 bases, and 10 bases stayed unmatched. The CDR3 sequence: CASSQGGDQRGVYEQYF. CDR3 in DNA: TGCGCCAGCAGCCAAGGCGGGGACCAGCGGGGGGTCTACGAGCAGTACTTC.

This rearrangement joins TRBV5-1 to TRBJ1-2; a possible D gene is TRBD1 (5 bases). The CDR3 has 17 amino acids. Per germline, CDR1 SGHRS and CDR2 YFSETQ. V lost 4 bases and J lost 5, with 24 bases in between. CDR3 region: CASSQNWIRQRLYGYTF. CDR3 DNA sequence: TGCGCCAGCAGCCAGAATTGGATCCGACAGCGACTTTATGGCTACACCTTC.

The rearrangement links TRBV5-6 to TRBJ1-5; D call uncertain. Trimming stripped 4 bases from V and 3 bases from J, with 14 bases between. Germline V gives CDR1 SGHDT, CDR2 YYEEEE. This CDR3 has 15 residues. The CDR3 protein is CASSADGSYNQPQHF. The CDR3 DNA sequence: TGTGCCAGCAGCGCGGACGGATCCTACAATCAGCCCCAGCATTTT.

This chain connects TRBV9 to TRBJ2-7, with TRBD1 matching over 7 bases. This CDR3 is 14 amino acids long. The junction had 4 bases not matched to a gene; V was cut back by 0 bases and J by 4 bases. The germline V gene has CDR1 SGDLS and CDR2 YYNGEE. This CDR3 reads CASSVATGEYEQYF. The CDR3 DNA is TGTGCCAGCAGCGTAGCTACAGGGGAGTACGAGCAGTACTTC.

The chain carries TRBV9 and TRBJ2-3; D gene unclear. The V gene's germline CDR1 is SGDLS and CDR2 YYNGEE. There are 12 residues in the CDR3. The germline V and J ends were trimmed by 0 bases and 3 bases, with 2 bases remaining between them. The CDR3 sequence is CASSVGTDTQYF. In DNA, the CDR3 is TGTGCCAGCAGCGTAGGGACAGATACGCAGTATTTT. The full variable domain, with the rest looked up from reference TRBV9 and TRBJ2-3, is DSGVTQTPKHLITATGQRVTLRCSPRSGDLSVYWYQQSLDQGLQFLIQYYNGEERAKGNILERFSAQQFPDLHSELNLSSLELGDSALYFCASSVGTDTQYFGPGTRLTVL.

The chain links TRBV5-1 to TRBJ1-2; no definite D call. The CDR3 has 13 residues. V lost 2 bases and J lost 6, with 11 bases in between. Germline V gives CDR1 SGHRS, CDR2 YFSETQ. CDR3 sequence reads: CASSFGPTNGYTF. The CDR3 DNA reads TGCGCCAGCAGCTTTGGACCGACAAATGGCTACACCTTC.

The chain links TRBV4-3 to TRBJ1-2, with a possible D match to TRBD1 (5 bases). This CDR3 is built from 15 residues. The V gene lost 4 bases and the J gene lost 4 bases, with 16 bases spanning the gap. CDR1 LGHNA and CDR2 YSLEER come from the germline V gene. In nucleotides, the CDR3 is TGCGCCAGCAGCCCCAGAACGGGACTGATCTATGGCTACACCTTC. Its protein is CASSPRTGLIYGYTF.

This chain joins TRBV5-1 and TRBJ2-7; D is possibly TRBD2 (5 bases). The CDR3 is 12 amino acids. The V and J ends lost 2 bases and 6 bases respectively, with 9 bases between them. Germline CDR1 and CDR2: SGHRS and YFSETQ. The CDR3 bases are TGCGCCAGCAGCTTAGGAGAGGGCGAGCAGTACTTC. Translation gives CASSLGEGEQYF.

This clone turned up a few times. The rearrangement joins TRBV28 to TRBJ2-3; the match to TRBD1 covers 8 bases. V dropped 8 bases and J dropped 0; count of bases not matched to a gene: 4. There are 14 residues in the CDR3. CDR1 and CDR2 from the germline V gene are MDHEN and SYDVKM. The CDR3 region is CASSGTGSTDTQYF. The CDR3 DNA sequence: TGTGCCAGCTCAGGGACAGGTAGCACAGATACGCAGTATTTT. Filled out from reference TRBV28 and TRBJ2-3, the complete variable domain reads DVKVTQSSRYLVKRTGEKVFLECVQDMDHENMFWYRQDPGLGLRLIYFSYDVKMKEKGDIPEGYSVSREKKERFSLILESASTNQTSMYLCASSGTGSTDTQYFGPGTRLTVL.

Worth noting for this clone: Other DNA sequences in the same sample also yield this CDR3. V and J are TRBV7-9 and TRBJ2-7, with D possibly being TRBD2 (5 bases). The CDR3 contains 12 residues. The germline V and J ends were trimmed by 1 base and 4 bases, with 5 bases remaining between them. The germline V gene encodes CDR1 SEHNR and CDR2 FQNEAQ (reference sequence). CDR3 in DNA: TGTGCCAGCAGCTTAGTAGCGTACGAGCAGTACTTC. As protein: CASSLVAYEQYF. The whole variable domain, remainder taken from reference TRBV7-9 and TRBJ2-7, is DTGVSQNPRHKITKRGQNVTFRCDPISEHNRLYWYRQTLGQGPEFLTYFQNEAQLEKSRLLSDRFSAERPKGSFSTLEIQRTEQGDSAMYLCASSLVAYEQYFGPGTRLTVT.

The gene calls are TRBV29-1 and TRBJ2-1; D is unclear. Trimming took 1 base from V and 1 from J, leaving 11 bases between them. CDR1 SQVTM and CDR2 ANQGSEA come from the germline V gene. This CDR3 has 15 residues. DNA of the CDR3: TGCAGCGTTGAAGGTCAAGAAGGGTCCTACAATGAGCAGTTCTTC. The encoded protein is CSVEGQEGSYNEQFF.

The chain links TRBV4-1 to TRBJ2-7, with D maybe TRBD1 (6 bases). Trimming left V 6 bases short and J 0 bases short, with 12 bases between. Germline V gives CDR1 MGHRA, CDR2 YSYEKL. CDR3 length: 14 residues. This CDR3 reads CASSRTVSSYEQYF. CDR3 sequence (DNA): TGCGCCAGCAGTCGGACAGTTAGCTCCTACGAGCAGTACTTC.

Only a few counts were recorded for this clone. This rearrangement joins TRBV19 to TRBJ2-2; D ambiguous. This CDR3 is 14 amino acids long. V was pared by 2 bases and J by 6 bases, with 10 bases between. Germline lookup yields CDR1 LNHDA and CDR2 SQIVND (reference sequence). The CDR3 DNA is TGTGCCAGTAGTATACTGTTGGAATCCGGGGAGCTGTTTTTT. Its protein is CASSILLESGELFF.

V gene TRBV6-9 combines with J gene TRBJ1-1, with a weak D call TRBD1 (6 bases). Between the trimmed V and J ends, which lost 4 bases and 3 bases, there was a span of 12 bases. Germline V lookup: CDR1 MNHGY, CDR2 SVAAGI. The length of the CDR3 is 14 residues. This CDR3 reads CASSCGGGHTEAFF. DNA of the CDR3: TGTGCCAGCAGTTGTGGTGGGGGGCACACTGAAGCTTTCTTT.

This chain uses TRBV30 with TRBJ1-1; 9 nucleotides align to TRBD1. The V gene end was trimmed by 2 bases and the J gene end by 6 bases; junction bases not matched to a gene: 4. The CDR3 length is 13 residues. CDR1 is GTSNPN and CDR2 is SVGIG in the germline V gene (reference sequence). The CDR3 nucleotides read TGTGCCTGGAGTTGGGACAGGGTGTCTGAAGCTTTCTTT. This encodes CAWSWDRVSEAFF.

This clone is labeled medium-sized. The same CDR3 is also encoded by other DNA sequences in this sample. The CDR3 DNA follows: TGTGCCAGCAGCTTAGAAGGAACCGGAAACACCATATATTTT. It encodes CASSLEGTGNTIYF. The V call is TRBV13, the J call TRBJ1-3; D uncertain. V was trimmed by 1 base and J by 4 bases, leaving 8 bases between them. This CDR3 spans 14 amino acids. Germline V gene data show CDR1 as PRHDT and CDR2 as FYEKMQ (reference sequence).

Notes on this clone: Different DNA sequences within this sample yield the same CDR3. The chain carries TRBV29-1 and TRBJ2-7; TRBD1 matches 9 bases. The CDR3 runs to 13 residues. V gave up 6 bases and J gave up 3 bases; unmatched junction bases: 6. Looked up from germline, CDR1 is SQVTM and CDR2 is ANQGSEA. As DNA, the CDR3 is TGCAGCGTGGAAACAGGGGGCGGCTACGAGCAGTACTTC. Protein sequence: CSVETGGGYEQYF.

The rearrangement joins TRBV29-1 to TRBJ2-1; D is possibly TRBD1 or TRBD2 (5 bases each). This CDR3 has 11 amino acids. Per germline, CDR1 SQVTM and CDR2 ANQGSEA. V lost 8 bases and J 7 bases, leaving 12 bases between the germline ends. The CDR3 here is CSWDGGNEQFF. The CDR3 DNA sequence: TGCAGCTGGGACGGTGGGAATGAGCAGTTCTTC.

The chain carries TRBV27 and TRBJ2-7; D is possibly TRBD2 (5 bases). Germline lookup yields CDR1 MNHEY and CDR2 SMNVEV (reference sequence). V was shortened by 4 bases and J by 5 bases, with 18 bases between the two germline ends. The CDR3 spans 15 residues. The CDR3 DNA reads as TGTGCCAGCAGTTCCTCATACTTCGACTATGACGAGCAGTACTTC. It is translated as CASSSSYFDYDEQYF.

The rearrangement joins TRBV2 to TRBJ2-1, with D unclear. The length of the CDR3 is 15 residues. The germline CDR1 and CDR2 sequences are SNHLY and FYNNEI. Between the trimmed V and J ends, which lost 7 bases and 0 bases, there was a span of 13 bases. The CDR3 sequence: CASTTGLSSYNEQFF. The CDR3 DNA sequence: TGTGCCAGCACCACGGGCCTTAGCTCCTACAATGAGCAGTTCTTC. The full variable domain, its missing parts supplied by reference TRBV2 and TRBJ2-1, is EPEVTQTPSHQVTQMGQEVILRCVPISNHLYFYWYRQILGQKVEFLVSFYNNEISEKSEIFDDQFSVERPDGSNFTLKIRSTKLEDSAMYFCASTTGLSSYNEQFFGPGTRLTVL.

This sequence joins TRBV12-5 and TRBJ2-1; D call uncertain. The CDR3 spans 13 residues. V was clipped by 3 bases and J by 8 bases, with 11 bases between them. Germline V CDR1 and CDR2: LGHNT, FRNRAP. DNA of the CDR3: TGTGCTAGTGGTTTAGGCATTTTCGATGAGCAGTTCTTC. Translating it yields CASGLGIFDEQFF.

The chain is built from TRBV6-5 and TRBJ2-7; D is undetermined. From germline, CDR1 is MNHEY and CDR2 SVGAGI. Trimming stripped 2 bases from V and 3 bases from J, with 5 bases between. The CDR3 has 12 residues. In nucleotides, the CDR3 is TGTGCCAGCAGTTACAACAGCTACGAGCAGTACTTC. Protein: CASSYNSYEQYF.

This chain connects TRBV5-5 to TRBJ2-7; 10 bases are a match to TRBD1. Trimming cost V 4 bases and J 5 bases; bases outside gene matches: 6. Germline values: CDR1 SGHKS, CDR2 YYEKEE (reference sequence). This CDR3 region has 14 residues. CDR3: CASSPGTGAHEQYF. For the CDR3, the DNA is TGTGCCAGCAGCCCCGGGACAGGGGCCCACGAGCAGTACTTC.

This chain links TRBV27 with TRBJ2-7; D is ambiguous. The V gene's germline CDR1 is MNHEY and CDR2 SMNVEV (reference sequence). The CDR3 consists of 16 residues. Trimming stripped 5 bases from V and 4 bases from J, with 21 bases between. For the CDR3, the DNA is TGTGCCAGCAGTCACCTACAATCTCCTAAGTCATACGAGCAGTACTTC. Its translation is CASSHLQSPKSYEQYF.

In its sample, this clone was seen a few times. The chain has TRBV5-6 and TRBJ1-6; D possibly corresponds to TRBD1 (5 bases). This CDR3 comprises 14 residues. V shed 1 base and J shed 10 bases, with 12 bases lying between them. Germline assignment: CDR1 SGHDT and CDR2 YYEEEE. CDR3 sequence: CASSLQGPGSPLHF. CDR3 nucleotides: TGTGCCAGCAGCTTGCAAGGGCCAGGGTCACCCCTCCACTTT.

CDR3 DNA sequence: TGTGCCAGCAGCTTGGGACTAGCGGGGGCTAGAGGCTACAATGAGCAGTTCTTC. Protein sequence: CASSLGLAGARGYNEQFF. V is TRBV7-9 and J is TRBJ2-1; 14 bases line up with TRBD2. Germline trimming cut 3 bases from V and 3 bases from J; bases unmatched to any gene: 7. CDR1 is SEHNR and CDR2 is FQNEAQ in the germline V gene (reference sequence). This CDR3 spans 18 amino acids.

The V gene is TRBV4-1, the J gene TRBJ2-7; D is perhaps TRBD2 (6 bases). This CDR3 is 15 amino acids long. V shed 1 base and J shed 2 bases, with 12 bases lying between them. Germline CDR1 and CDR2: MGHRA and YSYEKL. Here the CDR3 DNA reads TGCGCCAGCAGCCAAGGGGTCCAGCGGGCCTACGAGCAGTACTTC. Protein product: CASSQGVQRAYEQYF.